The 20 T cell receptor beta chains below were found in one sample sequenced in a study of T cells in Graves' hyperthyroidism and ophthalmopathy. RNA transcripts gave rise to amplified TCR beta CDR3 regions. Carried out on the TCR CDR3, a first-round RT-PCR used the HTBI primer set. Each CDR3 protein is one row after TCRdb ran MiXCR on the multiplex PCR reads. The table has about 520,000 distinct CDR3 sequences, 24% seen once. Sequenced material: blood. The receptors come from a woman in her thirties with Graves' ophthalmopathy.

For the CDR3, the DNA is TGTGCCACCCGGTTCGGGAGATGGGACACCGGGGAGCTGTTTTTT. Encoded protein: CATRFGRWDTGELFF. V and J are TRBV12-3 or TRBV12-4 and TRBJ2-2; tentatively, D is TRBD2 (6 bases). CDR3 length: 15 amino acids. Deletions cut 10 bases from V and 3 bases from J, with 18 bases between.

This clonotype was seen many times. The chain employs TRBV5-1 and TRBJ1-2; unclear D gene. This CDR3 comprises 14 residues. Trimming cost V 0 bases and J 4 bases, with 10 bases left between them. The germline V gene encodes CDR1 SGHRS and CDR2 YFSETQ. Here the CDR3 reads CASSLGANFYGYTF. The CDR3 nucleotides are TGCGCCAGCAGCTTGGGGGCGAACTTCTATGGCTACACCTTC. Complete variable domain (other parts from reference TRBV5-1 and TRBJ1-2): KAGVTQTPRYLIKTRGQQVTLSCSPISGHRSVSWYQQTPGQGLQFLFEYFSETQRNKGNFPGRFSGRQFSNSRSEMNVSTLELGDSALYLCASSLGANFYGYTFGSGTRLTVV.

For this clonotype: The junction does not match germline at one end; this may be a read error. The V and J genes are TRBV19 and TRBJ1-1; TRBD1 is a possible D gene (5 bases). The CDR3 loop spans 16 amino acids. The V gene's germline CDR1 is LNHDA and CDR2 SQIVND (reference sequence). Here the CDR3 DNA reads TGTGCCAGTAGTAATGGGGGACGGCTCATGAACACTGAAGCTTGCTTT. This codes for CASSNGGRLMNTEACF.

Note on this clonotype: A much larger clone differs from this one at a single base, so this may be a read error. V is TRBV5-1 and J is TRBJ1-2, with TRBD1 matching 11 bases. Germline lookup yields CDR1 SGHRS and CDR2 YFSETQ. The CDR3 runs to 15 residues. The CDR3 loop is CASSPGTGGVYGHTF. Here the CDR3 DNA reads TGCGCCAGCAGCCCCGGGACAGGGGGTGTCTATGGCCACACCTTC.

This clonotype was counted at least ten times. The V call is TRBV12-3 or TRBV12-4, the J call TRBJ1-5; D call uncertain. Trimming cost V 4 bases and J 3 bases, with 13 bases left between them. The CDR3 covers 15 residues. Here the CDR3 DNA reads TGTGCCAGCAGTTGGATGGGAGGGCCCAATCAGCCCCAGCATTTT. Protein sequence: CASSWMGGPNQPQHF.

Ten or more counts support this clonotype. The genes are TRBV27 and TRBJ2-7; 11 nucleotides align to TRBD2. From germline, CDR1 is MNHEY and CDR2 SMNVEV (reference sequence). The CDR3 has 15 residues. The V segment lost 3 bases and the J segment 3 bases; nucleotides outside the gene matches: 4. The CDR3 sequence is CASSFAGLAVYEQYF. CDR3 bases: TGTGCCAGCAGTTTTGCGGGACTAGCGGTCTACGAGCAGTACTTC.

This clonotype was seen repeatedly, ten times or more. J is TRBJ1-2 and V is TRBV7-9; no clear D gene. The CDR3 is made up of 15 amino acids. V gave up 5 bases and J gave up 8 bases, with 21 bases separating them. CDR1 and CDR2 (germline): SEHNR, FQNEAQ (reference sequence). The CDR3 bases are TGTGCCAGCAGCCCCGATCTAGGTCCCGTGGCGGGCTACACCTTC. Its translation is CASSPDLGPVAGYTF.

This clonotype was seen a few times. The chain uses TRBV6-1 and TRBJ2-2, with D possibly matching TRBD2 (6 bases). CDR1 MNHNS and CDR2 SASEGT come from the germline V gene. The CDR3 length is 15 residues. Trimming removed 4 bases from V and 6 bases from J, with 15 bases in between. CDR3 in amino acids: CASSAQGGAAGELFF. CDR3 nucleotide sequence: TGTGCCAGCAGTGCGCAGGGAGGCGCGGCCGGGGAGCTGTTTTTT.

CDR3 sequence (DNA): TGTGCCAGCAGCTTAACGGAGGGAGGTTTCGGGTCTGAAATGAATTCACCCCTCCACTTT. This encodes CASSLTEGGFGSEMNSPLHF. The gene calls are TRBV7-3 and TRBJ1-6; D remains ambiguous. CDR3 length equals 20 residues. Trimming left V 0 bases short and J 7 bases short, with 25 bases between. Germline CDR1 and CDR2: SGHTA and FQGTGA.

There are many counts of this clonotype. The chain couples TRBV6-2 or TRBV6-3 to TRBJ2-5, with 10 bases aligning to TRBD1. The CDR3 is made up of 14 amino acids. The germline gives CDR1 MNHEY, CDR2 SVGEGT. The J segment lost 4 bases and the V segment lost 7 bases, leaving 6 bases of the junction unmatched. The CDR3 is CASIPGQGGETQYF. DNA of the CDR3: TGTGCCAGCATCCCTGGACAGGGGGGAGAGACCCAGTACTTC.

This clonotype was seen ten or more times. This chain joins TRBV6-1 and TRBJ2-2; the D gene is possibly TRBD2 (7 bases). This CDR3 comprises 15 residues. Trimming stripped 7 bases from V and 4 bases from J, with 16 bases between. Per germline, CDR1 MNHNS and CDR2 SASEGT. The CDR3 DNA follows: TGTGCCAGCACCGATAGGGGGGGGGCCACCGGGGAGCTGTTTTTT. This gives the protein CASTDRGGATGELFF.

This clonotype was observed many times. J is TRBJ1-1 and V is TRBV6-5, with D possibly TRBD1 on 6 matching bases. Germline CDR1 and CDR2: MNHEY and SVGAGI. The V gene lost 5 bases and the J gene lost 4 bases, with 14 bases spanning the gap. The CDR3 spans 14 residues. Here the CDR3 reads CASSLQGWGTEAFF. The CDR3 DNA reads as TGTGCCAGCAGTCTACAGGGTTGGGGCACTGAAGCTTTCTTT.

This clonotype was detected ten times or more. The CDR3 sequence is CASSQDYPGLAGYQETQYF. In DNA form, the CDR3 reads TGTGCCAGCAGCCAAGATTACCCGGGACTAGCGGGCTACCAAGAGACCCAGTACTTC. The J gene is TRBJ2-5, the V gene TRBV3-2; TRBD2 is taken as the D call from the table, unchecked against the DNA. TRBV3-2 is noted as a pseudogene. The CDR3 spans 19 residues.

On this clonotype: One end of the junction fails to match germline, which may point to a read error. The CDR3 region has the DNA TGTGCCAGCAAGGCAAGGGGAGGGGGCATTAAGTACTTC. Residues: CASKARGGGIKYF. This rearrangement joins TRBV11-2 to TRBJ2-4, with D possibly called TRBD1 or TRBD2 (7 bases each). CDR3 size: 13 residues. The germline CDR1 and CDR2 sequences are SGHAT and FQNNGV.

This clonotype turned up a few times. For the CDR3, the DNA is TGTGCCAGCAGCCCGCTCCCCAGGCAGGGGGTCTATGGCTACACCTTC. As protein: CASSPLPRQGVYGYTF. V is TRBV9 and J is TRBJ1-2; 7 bases line up with TRBD1. Germline CDR1 reads SGDLS; CDR2 reads YYNGEE. The CDR3 spans 16 residues. V was pared by 4 bases and J by 4 bases, with 13 bases of the junction left unmatched.

This clonotype was counted a few times. The chain carries TRBV6-5 and TRBJ2-5; D remains unclear. Trimming shortened V by 4 bases and J by 5 bases, and 14 bases separated the two germline ends. CDR3 size: 14 residues. The germline gives CDR1 MNHEY, CDR2 SVGAGI. The CDR3 sequence: CASSSGNNVETQYF. The CDR3 DNA follows: TGTGCCAGCAGTTCGGGCAACAACGTGGAGACCCAGTACTTC.

DNA for the CDR3: TGTGCCAGCAGTTTATCCGCAGAGTACTATGGCTACACCTTC. Translating gives CASSLSAEYYGYTF. The chain is built from TRBV12-3 or TRBV12-4 and TRBJ1-2; no firm D call. The CDR3 extends over 14 amino acids. V lost 2 bases to trimming and J lost 3 bases, with 10 bases between them.

Only one count was recorded for this clonotype. Written as DNA, the CDR3 is TGCGCCAGCAGCTTGGCCTACGGGACAGGGACTGAAGCTTTCTTT. Translating it yields CASSLAYGTGTEAFF. The chain links TRBV5-1 to TRBJ1-1; 9 nucleotides line up with TRBD1. Germline V gene lookup returns CDR1 SGHRS and CDR2 YFSETQ. This CDR3 has 15 amino acids. V gave up 0 bases and J gave up 5 bases; unmatched junction bases: 5.

In this sample, this clonotype turned up many times. This chain connects TRBV10-2 to TRBJ2-7; TRBD1 agrees at 7 bases. CDR1 is WSHSY and CDR2 is SAAADI in the germline V gene. The CDR3 has 12 residues. The ends lost 7 bases at V and 3 bases at J; junction bases unmatched: 3. In DNA form, the CDR3 reads TGCGCCAGCACCAGACAGGGCTACGAGCAGTACTTC. Its protein is CASTRQGYEQYF.

In this sample, this clonotype turned up many times. V usage is TRBV2 and J usage is TRBJ1-1, with 11 bases lining up with TRBD1. The CDR3 totals 13 residues. Germline trimming cut 11 bases from V and 5 bases from J; bases unmatched to any gene: 7. Germline lookup yields CDR1 SNHLY and CDR2 FYNNEI. The CDR3 loop is CARVGQGVTEAFF. The CDR3 DNA is TGTGCCCGCGTGGGACAGGGGGTTACTGAAGCTTTCTTT. Combining the CDR3 with reference TRBV2 and TRBJ1-1 gives the whole variable domain EPEVTQTPSHQVTQMGQEVILRCVPISNHLYFYWYRQILGQKVEFLVSFYNNEISEKSEIFDDQFSVERPDGSNFTLKIRSTKLEDSAMYFCARVGQGVTEAFFGQGTRLTVV.